A single sample is the source of the 7 T cell receptor beta chains below, sequenced in a study of blood T cell repertoires in COVID-19. The assay was immunoSEQ multiplex PCR, and TCRdb's table has in-frame clones only and misses some. Of 150,000 to 200,000 clones detected, around 89% appear once; the ten largest clones hold about 0.59%. Specimen: peripheral blood. The receptors come from a man over 45 with acute or convalescent COVID-19.

This clone was recorded once. The chain uses TRBV7-2 and TRBJ2-3, with D perhaps TRBD2 (6 bases). There are 15 residues in the CDR3. Germline CDR1 reads SGHTA; CDR2 reads FQGNSA. V was clipped by 2 bases and J by 1 base, with 10 bases between them. The CDR3 coding sequence is TGTGCCAGCAGCTTAACAACGGGGGGCACAGATACGCAGTATTTT. Translated, it gives CASSLTTGGTDTQYF.

The V call is TRBV9, the J call TRBJ1-1, with D unresolved. The CDR3 has 13 residues. The germline V gene encodes CDR1 SGDLS and CDR2 YYNGEE. Trimming took 0 bases from V and 3 from J, leaving 6 bases between them. CDR3 in DNA: TGTGCCAGCAGCGTAGCCATCCACACTGAAGCTTTCTTT. Its translation is CASSVAIHTEAFF.

Details on this clone: Mismatch with germline at one junction end may stem from a read error. V is TRBV9 and J is TRBJ1-3, with a weak D call TRBD1 (5 bases). The CDR3 has 15 amino acids. Germline V gene lookup returns CDR1 SGDLS and CDR2 YYNGEE. This chain's CDR3 is CASSVAQGSRNTIYF. The CDR3 DNA reads as TGTGCCAGCAGCGTAGCGCAGGGCTCTAGAAACACCATATATTTT.

The CDR3 is CASSLSTGLSYEQYF. The CDR3 DNA follows: TGTGCCAGCAGCCTCTCGACAGGCTTATCCTACGAGCAGTACTTC. The gene calls are TRBV3-1 (or the pseudogene TRBV3-2) and TRBJ2-7; maybe TRBD1 (6 bases). Between the trimmed V and J ends, which lost 4 bases and 1 base, there was a span of 14 bases. Germline loops: CDR1 LGHDT, CDR2 YNNKEL (reference sequence). This CDR3 has 15 amino acids.

The J gene is TRBJ1-1, the V gene TRBV19, with a weak D call TRBD1 (5 bases). The CDR3 spans 15 residues. Trimming removed 4 bases at V and 0 bases at J, with 12 bases between. Germline assignment: CDR1 LNHDA and CDR2 SQIVND (reference sequence). The CDR3 DNA sequence: TGTGCCAGTAGTAGTCAGCCAGGGATGAACACTGAAGCTTTCTTT. Translation: CASSSQPGMNTEAFF. Based on the CDR3 plus reference TRBV19 and TRBJ1-1, the full variable domain is DGGITQSPKYLFRKEGQNVTLSCEQNLNHDAMYWYRQDPGQGLRLIYYSQIVNDFQKGDIAEGYSVSREKKESFPLTVTSAQKNPTAFYLCASSSQPGMNTEAFFGQGTRLTVV.

This chain joins TRBV6-2 or TRBV6-3 and TRBJ1-2; TRBD1 might be the D (5 bases). The CDR3 is made up of 15 amino acids. In germline, CDR1 is MNHEY, CDR2 SVGEGT. The germline V and J ends were trimmed by 2 bases and 6 bases, with 16 bases remaining between them. The CDR3 loop is CASSYGQGQHDGYTF. CDR3 sequence (DNA): TGTGCCAGCAGTTACGGGCAGGGTCAGCACGATGGCTACACCTTC.

The chain is built from TRBV2 and TRBJ2-5; 8 bases are a match to TRBD2. Unmatched junction bases numbered 7, after V lost 8 bases and J lost 5 bases. The CDR3 loop spans 13 amino acids. CDR1 and CDR2 from the germline V gene are SNHLY and FYNNEI. CDR3 protein: CASYRGGWETQYF. The DNA for the CDR3 is TGTGCCAGCTACCGGGGGGGCTGGGAGACCCAGTACTTC.